This TCR beta chain is drawn from a study of blood T cell repertoires in COVID-19. Study-level background: Collection of acute and convalescent COVID-19 samples took place in the United States, Italy and Spain. T cells, B-cell-depleted T cells, or PBMCs supplied cDNA or gDNA.

Germline V gives CDR1 SGHNT, CDR2 YYREEE (reference sequence). There are 15 residues in the CDR3. Trimming at V came to 4 bases and at J to 4 bases, leaving 6 bases not matched to a gene. Per the authors' pipeline: Estimation of nucleated cell counts was performed using reference gene primer amplification. Some clones are missing from TCRdb's copy, which holds only in-frame ones; the method was immunoSEQ multiplex PCR. That table gives V, J and clone size, and the DNA gave D and trimming. This table holds tens of thousands of clones, around 83% found once. The clonotype comes from a human donor with acute or convalescent COVID-19. The donor label of this sample is uncertain. Sequencing was performed on peripheral blood. This chain connects TRBV5-4 to TRBJ1-3; 9 bases line up with TRBD1. CDR3 sequence: CASSAGTGLGNTIYF. The CDR3 nucleotides are TGTGCCAGCAGCGCCGGGACAGGGTTAGGAAACACCATATATTTT.